The TCR beta chain described here comes from a study of tumor and adjacent non-tumor tissue in lung cancer. Study summary: The patients, 10 men and five or six women, were roughly 30 to 80 with stage I to III disease. The study's findings and limits: Tumor TCR diversity, when higher, was linked to shorter survival.

This clonotype was recorded many times. Its matching antigen is unknown. The template was RNA from unsorted bulk tissue. Newly diagnosed lung cancer patients had thoracic surgery in China, August–late 2014, without prior chemotherapy. Three rounds of nested PCR, following a modified ARM-PCR protocol, produced the TCRbeta library. TCRdb called the multiplex PCR reads again in MiXCR, with one record for every CDR3 protein. The table lists about 93,000 distinct CDR3 sequences, about 67% of them singletons, with around 17% in the top ten. Losses at the gene ends were 1 base for V and 1 base for J; bases not matched to a gene: 5. CDR1 and CDR2 from the germline V gene are GTSNPN and SVGIG (reference sequence). The CDR3 runs to 16 residues.

The material sequenced was lung tumor tissue. This TCR was sampled from a man aged 55 to 70 with non-small cell lung cancer. The chain couples TRBV30 to TRBJ2-2; 8 nucleotides agree with TRBD2. Here the CDR3 DNA reads TGTGCCTGGAGTGAACTAGCGGAGAGGAACACCGGGGAGCTGTTTTTT. Its translation is CAWSELAERNTGELFF.